This TCR beta chain was sequenced during a study of T cell repertoires in cytomegalovirus infection. As for the study in general: Indications of both CMV infection and matching HLA type were provided by public TCR beta signatures. Study-level results: Summed frequency of shared TCR beta families picked out CMV carriers who also had the relevant HLA. Dominating the ex vivo response were HLA-C-restricted CMV-specific TCR beta clonotypes.

TCRdb ran MiXCR on the reads and lists one entry per CDR3 protein. This table has about 680,000 distinct CDR3 sequences, 20% to 25% appearing once. This CDR3 is 15 amino acids long. The V and J ends lost 0 bases and 1 base respectively, with 10 bases between them. The germline V gene has CDR1 SGHKS and CDR2 YYEKEE (reference sequence). On this clonotype itself: What it binds is unknown.

Sample: CD8+ T cells from PBMCs. The rearrangement uses TRBV5-5 and TRBJ2-5, with D possibly being TRBD1 or TRBD2 (5 bases each). The receptor was derived from a human donor in good health (CMV status not recorded). Some clones in this sample may be carry-over from other donors' samples. CDR3 residues: CASSLVWDLQETQYF. The CDR3 region has the DNA TGTGCCAGCAGCTTGGTCTGGGACCTCCAAGAGACCCAGTACTTC. The variable domain in full, with the rest retrieved from reference TRBV5-5 and TRBJ2-5, is DAGVTQSPTHLIKTRGQQVTLRCSPISGHKSVSWYQQVLGQGPQFIFQYYEKEERGRGNFPDRFSARQFPNYSSELNVNALLLGDSALYLCASSLVWDLQETQYFGPGTRLLVL.